This is a list of T cell receptor beta chains from one sample in a study of early T cells in non-severe SARS-CoV-2 infection. A single record per CDR3 protein comes from TCRdb applying MiXCR to the 5' RACE reads. The table has 57,000 or so distinct CDR3 sequences, about 5.6% seen once; the top ten hold 6.5% to 8.5%. The sequenced sample consisted of whole blood. The receptors derive from an adult who was a healthcare worker with PCR-confirmed SARS-CoV-2 infection or an uninfected control (not recorded which). The CDR3 runs from the conserved cysteine through the conserved F or W. A D gene is named only where the DNA matches it firmly. Expanded clones get a size class; other rows say once, few or many, or leave the size out.

size,J,V,D,CDR3,DNA
many,TRBJ2-7,TRBV4-1,-,CASSQDSGGGHYEQYF,TGCGCCAGCAGCCAAGATAGCGGAGGAGGGCACTACGAGCAGTACTTC
many,TRBJ2-1,TRBV11-3,-,CASSGAGQTSPYEQFF,TGTGCCAGCAGCGGGGCGGGACAGACCTCCCCCTATGAGCAGTTCTTC
few,TRBJ1-6,TRBV7-2,TRBD1,CASSQGQGHNSPLHF,TGTGCCAGCAGCCAGGGACAGGGGCATAATTCACCCCTCCATTTT
many,TRBJ1-6,TRBV20-1,-,CSARVGAGPNNSPLHF,TGCAGTGCTAGAGTAGGAGCCGGGCCTAATAATTCACCCCTCCACTTT
few,TRBJ2-5,TRBV29-1,-,CSAEWKGTQYF,TGCAGCGCTGAGTGGAAGGGGACCCAGTACTTC
-,TRBJ1-5,TRBV3-1,TRBD1,CASSQGQGPPNQPQHF,TGTGCCAGCAGCCAAGGACAGGGGCCCCCCAATCAGCCCCAGCATTTT
few,TRBJ2-7,TRBV18,-,CASSPANYDYEQYF,TGTGCCAGCTCACCGGCCAACTACGACTACGAGCAGTACTTC
few,TRBJ2-7,TRBV2,-,CASMPAGQGLTEEQYF,TGTGCCAGCATGCCCGCCGGGCAGGGGCTTACAGAGGAGCAGTACTTC
many,TRBJ1-2,TRBV5-6,-,CASSLGYRDNHGYTF,TGTGCCAGCAGCCTTGGATACCGGGACAATCATGGCTACACCTTC
many,TRBJ1-3,TRBV6-6,TRBD1,CASSYSWTGEGNTIYF,TGTGCCAGCAGTTACTCGTGGACAGGGGAGGGAAACACCATATATTTT
many,TRBJ1-1,TRBV30,-,CAWSMRGTEAFF,TGTGCCTGGAGCATGAGGGGTACTGAAGCTTTCTTT
many,TRBJ2-5,TRBV20-1,-,CSARVGKETQYF,TGCAGTGCTAGGGTGGGGAAAGAGACCCAGTACTTC
many,TRBJ2-4,TRBV7-6,-,CASSLGSRKVKNIQYF,TGTGCCAGCAGCTTAGGTTCGCGTAAAGTCAAAAACATTCAGTACTTC
many,TRBJ2-3,TRBV5-5,-,CASSLDWGVSYTDTQYF,TGTGCCAGCAGTTTGGATTGGGGAGTGAGTTACACAGATACGCAGTATTTT